This T cell receptor beta chain stems from a study of T cells in Graves' hyperthyroidism and ophthalmopathy. It was RNA transcripts that yielded the amplified TCR beta CDR3 regions. RT-PCR in the first round (using the HTBI primer set) targeted the TCR CDR3. Using its own MiXCR run on the multiplex PCR reads, TCRdb lists one record per CDR3 protein. The sample yields around 240,000 distinct CDR3 sequences, around 17% seen once. This clonotype was seen at least ten times. The antigen is not known. Study outcomes and limitations: Most thyroid clonotypes expanded above 0.001 were also detected in blood.

After removal of 1 base from V and 6 bases from J, the junction contained 13 bases not matched to a gene. Per the germline V gene, CDR1 is MNHNS and CDR2 is SASEGT. The CDR3 is 18 amino acids. The study excluded patients with uncontrolled infection, other autoimmune disease, pregnancy or lactation. Diagnosing involved the use of clinical symptoms, serum thyroxine and TRAb, thyroid ultrasound and orbital computed tomography. Fresh peripheral blood, roughly 10 ml, was the source of the PBMCs. The rearrangement links TRBV6-1 to TRBJ1-5; 9 bases line up with TRBD1. The sequencing input was blood. The source is a woman between 18 and 30 years old with Graves' ophthalmopathy. The CDR3 loop is CASSEVFEKTGGRQPQHF. The CDR3 DNA sequence: TGTGCCAGCAGTGAAGTTTTCGAGAAGACAGGGGGTCGTCAGCCCCAGCATTTT.